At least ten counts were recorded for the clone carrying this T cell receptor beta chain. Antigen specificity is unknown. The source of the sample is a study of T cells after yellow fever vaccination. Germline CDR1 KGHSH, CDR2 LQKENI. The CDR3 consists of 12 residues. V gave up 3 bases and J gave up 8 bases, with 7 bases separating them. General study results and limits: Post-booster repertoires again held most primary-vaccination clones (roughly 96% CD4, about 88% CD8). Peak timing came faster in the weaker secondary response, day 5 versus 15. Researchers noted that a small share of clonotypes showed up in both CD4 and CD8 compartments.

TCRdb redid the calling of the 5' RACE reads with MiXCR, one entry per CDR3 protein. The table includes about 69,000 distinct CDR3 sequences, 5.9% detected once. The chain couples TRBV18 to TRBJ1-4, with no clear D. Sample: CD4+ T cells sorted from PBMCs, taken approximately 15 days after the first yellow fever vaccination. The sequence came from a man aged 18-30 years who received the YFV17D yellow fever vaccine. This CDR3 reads CASSPSREKLFF. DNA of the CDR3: TGTGCCAGCTCACCGTCGCGAGAAAAACTGTTTTTT.